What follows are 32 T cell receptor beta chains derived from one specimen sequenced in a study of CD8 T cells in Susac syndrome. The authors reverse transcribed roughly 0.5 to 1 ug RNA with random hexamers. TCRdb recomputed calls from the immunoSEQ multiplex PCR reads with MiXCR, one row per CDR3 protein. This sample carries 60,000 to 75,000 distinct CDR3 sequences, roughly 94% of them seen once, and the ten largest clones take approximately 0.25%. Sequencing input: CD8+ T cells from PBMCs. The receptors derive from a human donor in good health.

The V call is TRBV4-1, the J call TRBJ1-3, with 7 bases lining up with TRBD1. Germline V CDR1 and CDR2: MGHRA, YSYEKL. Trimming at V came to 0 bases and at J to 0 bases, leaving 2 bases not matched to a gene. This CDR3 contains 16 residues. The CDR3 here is CASSQDGTASGNTIYF. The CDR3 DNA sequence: TGCGCCAGCAGCCAAGATGGGACAGCCTCTGGAAACACCATATATTTT.

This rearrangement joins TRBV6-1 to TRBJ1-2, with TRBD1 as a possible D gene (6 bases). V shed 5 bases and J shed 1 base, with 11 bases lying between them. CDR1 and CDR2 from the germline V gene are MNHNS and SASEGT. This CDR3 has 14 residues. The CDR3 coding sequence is TGTGCCAGCAGTTGGGACACGTTTAACTATGGCTACACCTTC. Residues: CASSWDTFNYGYTF.

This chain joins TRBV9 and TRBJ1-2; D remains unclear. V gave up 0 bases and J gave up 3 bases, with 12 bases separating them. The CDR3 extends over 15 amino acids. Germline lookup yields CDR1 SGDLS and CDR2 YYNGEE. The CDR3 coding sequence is TGTGCCAGCAGCGTAGAGGCAGCCTCCGACTATGGCTACACCTTC. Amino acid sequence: CASSVEAASDYGYTF.

CDR3 sequence reads: CASSRPGRGYNEQFF. CDR3 sequence (DNA): TGTGCCAGCAGCCGCCCGGGCAGGGGATACAATGAGCAGTTCTTC. The chain combines TRBV7-3 with TRBJ2-1, with D maybe TRBD1 (6 bases). This CDR3 has 15 residues. CDR1 and CDR2 (germline): SGHTA, FQGTGA. V gave up 5 bases and J gave up 4 bases, with 15 bases separating them.

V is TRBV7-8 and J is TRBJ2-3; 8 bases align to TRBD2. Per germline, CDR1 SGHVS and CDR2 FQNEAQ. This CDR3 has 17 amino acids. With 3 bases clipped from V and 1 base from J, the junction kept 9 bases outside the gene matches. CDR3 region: CASSFPGSGGGTDTQYF. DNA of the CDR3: TGTGCCAGCAGCTTCCCTGGAAGCGGGGGAGGCACAGATACGCAGTATTTT. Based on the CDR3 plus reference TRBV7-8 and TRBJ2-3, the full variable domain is GAGVSQSPRYKVAKRGQDVALRCDPISGHVSLFWYQQALGQGPEFLTYFQNEAQLDKSGLPSDRFFAERPEGSVSTLKIQRTQQEDSAVYLCASSFPGSGGGTDTQYFGPGTRLTVL.

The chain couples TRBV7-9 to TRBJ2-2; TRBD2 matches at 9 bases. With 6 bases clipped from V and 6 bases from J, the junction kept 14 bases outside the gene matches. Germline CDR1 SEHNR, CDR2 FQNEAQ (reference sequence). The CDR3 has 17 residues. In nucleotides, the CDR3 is TGTGCCAGCAGATCTACTAGCGGGCCCCAAGTCCCCGGGGAGCTGTTTTTT. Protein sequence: CASRSTSGPQVPGELFF. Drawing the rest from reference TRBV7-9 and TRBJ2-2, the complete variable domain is DTGVSQNPRHKITKRGQNVTFRCDPISEHNRLYWYRQTLGQGPEFLTYFQNEAQLEKSRLLSDRFSAERPKGSFSTLEIQRTEQGDSAMYLCASRSTSGPQVPGELFFGEGSRLTVL.

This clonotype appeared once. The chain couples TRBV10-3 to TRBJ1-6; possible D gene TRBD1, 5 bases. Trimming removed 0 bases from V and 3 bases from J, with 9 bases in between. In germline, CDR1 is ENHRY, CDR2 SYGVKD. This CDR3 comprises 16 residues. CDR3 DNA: TGTGCCATCAGTGAGTCAGGGGCCAACTATAATTCACCCCTCCACTTT. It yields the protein CAISESGANYNSPLHF.

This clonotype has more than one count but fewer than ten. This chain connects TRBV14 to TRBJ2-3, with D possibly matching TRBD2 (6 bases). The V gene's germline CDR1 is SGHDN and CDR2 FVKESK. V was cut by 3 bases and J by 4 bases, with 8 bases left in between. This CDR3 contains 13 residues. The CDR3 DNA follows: TGTGCCAGCAGCCAGACGGGGGCAGATACGCAGTATTTT. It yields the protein CASSQTGADTQYF.

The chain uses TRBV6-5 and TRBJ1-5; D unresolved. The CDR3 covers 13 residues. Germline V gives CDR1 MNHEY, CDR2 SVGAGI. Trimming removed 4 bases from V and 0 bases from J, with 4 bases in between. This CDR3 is CASSSSSNQPQHF. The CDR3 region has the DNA TGTGCCAGCAGTTCCTCTAGCAATCAGCCCCAGCATTTT.

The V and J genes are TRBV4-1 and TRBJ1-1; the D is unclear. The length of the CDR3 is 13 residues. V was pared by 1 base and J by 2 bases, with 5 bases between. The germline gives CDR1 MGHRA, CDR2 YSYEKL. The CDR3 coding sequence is TGCGCCAGCAGCCAAGCTAGTAACACTGAAGCTTTCTTT. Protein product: CASSQASNTEAFF.

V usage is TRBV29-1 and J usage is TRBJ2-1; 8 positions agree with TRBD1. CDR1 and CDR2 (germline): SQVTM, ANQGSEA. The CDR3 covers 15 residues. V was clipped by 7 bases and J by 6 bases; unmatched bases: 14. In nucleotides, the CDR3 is TGCAGCGCCAAGGCCCGGGACAGGCCCACCAATGAGCAGTTCTTC. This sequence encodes CSAKARDRPTNEQFF.

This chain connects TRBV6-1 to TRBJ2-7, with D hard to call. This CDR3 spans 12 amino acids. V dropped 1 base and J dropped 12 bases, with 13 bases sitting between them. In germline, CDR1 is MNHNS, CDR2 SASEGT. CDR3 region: CASSEGNGVPYF. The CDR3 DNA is TGTGCCAGCAGTGAAGGAAACGGTGTTCCGTACTTC.

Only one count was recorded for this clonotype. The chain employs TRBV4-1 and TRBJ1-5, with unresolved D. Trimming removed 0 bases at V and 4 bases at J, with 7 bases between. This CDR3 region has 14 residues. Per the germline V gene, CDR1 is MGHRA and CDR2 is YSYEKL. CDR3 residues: CASSQDGRNQPQHF. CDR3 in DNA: TGCGCCAGCAGCCAAGACGGTCGTAATCAGCCCCAGCATTTT.

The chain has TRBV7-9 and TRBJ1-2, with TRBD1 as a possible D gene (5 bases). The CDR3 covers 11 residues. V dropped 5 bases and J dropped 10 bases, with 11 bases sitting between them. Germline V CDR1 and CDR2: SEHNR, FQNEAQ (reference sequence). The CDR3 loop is CASSAGTDYTF. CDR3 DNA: TGTGCCAGCAGCGCCGGGACGGACTACACCTTC.

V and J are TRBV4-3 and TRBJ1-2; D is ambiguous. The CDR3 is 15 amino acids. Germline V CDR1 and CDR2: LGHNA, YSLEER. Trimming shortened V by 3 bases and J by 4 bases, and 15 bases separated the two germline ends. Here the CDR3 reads CASSHPASPLYGYTF. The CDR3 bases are TGCGCCAGCAGCCATCCTGCTTCCCCCCTCTATGGCTACACCTTC.

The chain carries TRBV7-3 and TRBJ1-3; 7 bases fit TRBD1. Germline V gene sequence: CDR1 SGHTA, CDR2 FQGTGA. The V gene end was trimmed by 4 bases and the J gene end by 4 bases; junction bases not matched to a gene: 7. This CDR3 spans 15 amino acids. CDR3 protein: CASSSQRGLGNTIYF. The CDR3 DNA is TGTGCCAGCAGCTCTCAAAGGGGGCTAGGAAACACCATATATTTT.

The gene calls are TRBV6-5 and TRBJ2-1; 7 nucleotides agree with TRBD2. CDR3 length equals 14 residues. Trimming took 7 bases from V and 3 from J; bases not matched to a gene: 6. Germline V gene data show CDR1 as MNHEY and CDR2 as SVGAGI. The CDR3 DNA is TGTGCCAGCATTAGCGCGGGAGACTACAATGAGCAGTTCTTC. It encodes CASISAGDYNEQFF.

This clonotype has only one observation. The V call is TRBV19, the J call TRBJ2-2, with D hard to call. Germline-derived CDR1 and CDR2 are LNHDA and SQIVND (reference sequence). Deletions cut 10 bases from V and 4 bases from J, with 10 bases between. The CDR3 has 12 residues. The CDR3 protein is CAIRLGTGELFF. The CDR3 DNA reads TGTGCCATCCGCTTGGGCACCGGGGAGCTGTTTTTT.

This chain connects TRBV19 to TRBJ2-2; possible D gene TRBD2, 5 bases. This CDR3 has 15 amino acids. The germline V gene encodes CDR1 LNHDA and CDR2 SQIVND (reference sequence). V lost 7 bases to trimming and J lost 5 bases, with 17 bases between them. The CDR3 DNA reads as TGTGCCAGTACCCGTTCTGATTCGGGAACCGGGGAGCTGTTTTTT. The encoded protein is CASTRSDSGTGELFF.

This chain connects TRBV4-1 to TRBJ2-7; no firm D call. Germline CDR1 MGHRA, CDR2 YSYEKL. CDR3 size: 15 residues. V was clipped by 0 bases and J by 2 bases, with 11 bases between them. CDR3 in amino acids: CASSQDRTGPYEQYF. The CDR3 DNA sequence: TGCGCCAGCAGCCAAGACAGGACCGGCCCCTACGAGCAGTACTTC.

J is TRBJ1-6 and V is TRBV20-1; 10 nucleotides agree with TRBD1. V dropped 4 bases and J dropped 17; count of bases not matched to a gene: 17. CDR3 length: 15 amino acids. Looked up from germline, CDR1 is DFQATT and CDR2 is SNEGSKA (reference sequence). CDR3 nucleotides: TGCAGTGCTAACCATAATTGGGACAGGGGATCAGAGTTCCACTTT. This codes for CSANHNWDRGSEFHF.

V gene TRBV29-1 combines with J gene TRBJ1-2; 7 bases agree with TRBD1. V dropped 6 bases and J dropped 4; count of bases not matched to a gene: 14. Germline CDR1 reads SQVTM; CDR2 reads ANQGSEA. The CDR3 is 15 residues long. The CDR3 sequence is CSVGGQVSPVYGYTF. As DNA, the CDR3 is TGCAGCGTAGGAGGACAGGTTAGCCCCGTCTATGGCTACACCTTC. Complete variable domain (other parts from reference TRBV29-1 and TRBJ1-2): SAVISQKPSRDICQRGTSLTIQCQVDSQVTMMFWYRQQPGQSLTLIATANQGSEATYESGFVIDKFPISRPNLTFSTLTVSNMSPEDSSIYLCSVGGQVSPVYGYTFGSGTRLTVV.

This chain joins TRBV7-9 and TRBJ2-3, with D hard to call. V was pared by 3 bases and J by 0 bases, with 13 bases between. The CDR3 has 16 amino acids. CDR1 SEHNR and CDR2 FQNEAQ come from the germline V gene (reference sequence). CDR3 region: CASSFLIETSTDTQYF. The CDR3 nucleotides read TGTGCCAGCAGCTTCTTAATCGAGACTAGCACAGATACGCAGTATTTT.

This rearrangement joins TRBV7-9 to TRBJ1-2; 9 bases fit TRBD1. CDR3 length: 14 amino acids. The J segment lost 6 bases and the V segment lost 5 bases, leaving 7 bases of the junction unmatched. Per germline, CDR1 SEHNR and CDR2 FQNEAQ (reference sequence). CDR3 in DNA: TGTGCCAGCAGCCCGACAGGGGGGGGGCATGGCTACACCTTC. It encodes CASSPTGGGHGYTF.

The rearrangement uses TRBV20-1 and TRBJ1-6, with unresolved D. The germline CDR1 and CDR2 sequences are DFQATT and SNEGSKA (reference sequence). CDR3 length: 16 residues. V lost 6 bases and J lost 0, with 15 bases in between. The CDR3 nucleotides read TGCAGTGCGCAAGATCCTACTAGCTCCTATAATTCACCCCTCCACTTT. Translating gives CSAQDPTSSYNSPLHF.

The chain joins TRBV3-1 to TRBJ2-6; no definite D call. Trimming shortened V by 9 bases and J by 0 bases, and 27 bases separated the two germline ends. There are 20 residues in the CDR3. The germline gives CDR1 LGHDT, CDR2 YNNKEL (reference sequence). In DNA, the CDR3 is TGTGCCAGTGCAGCCCGCCCAGCGTTCAGAAGAGCCTCTGGGGCCAACGTCCTGACTTTC. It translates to CASAARPAFRRASGANVLTF.

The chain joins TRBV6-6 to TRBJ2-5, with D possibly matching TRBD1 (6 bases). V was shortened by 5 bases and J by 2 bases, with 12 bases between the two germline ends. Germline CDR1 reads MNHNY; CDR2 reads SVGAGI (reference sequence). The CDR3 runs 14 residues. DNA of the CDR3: TGTGCCAGCAGTGACCCGGACAGACAAGAGACCCAGTACTTC. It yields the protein CASSDPDRQETQYF.

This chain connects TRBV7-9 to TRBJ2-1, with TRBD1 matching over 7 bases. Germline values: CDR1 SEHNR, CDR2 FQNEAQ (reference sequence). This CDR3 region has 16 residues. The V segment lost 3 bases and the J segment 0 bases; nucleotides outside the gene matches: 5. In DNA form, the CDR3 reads TGTGCCAGCAGCTTCACAGGGGCCAGCTCCTACAATGAGCAGTTCTTC. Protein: CASSFTGASSYNEQFF. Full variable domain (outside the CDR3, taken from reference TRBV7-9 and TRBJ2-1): DTGVSQNPRHKITKRGQNVTFRCDPISEHNRLYWYRQTLGQGPEFLTYFQNEAQLEKSRLLSDRFSAERPKGSFSTLEIQRTEQGDSAMYLCASSFTGASSYNEQFFGPGTRLTVL.

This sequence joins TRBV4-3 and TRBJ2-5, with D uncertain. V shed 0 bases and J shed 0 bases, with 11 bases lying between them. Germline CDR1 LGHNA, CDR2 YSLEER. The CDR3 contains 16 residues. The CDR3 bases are TGCGCCAGCAGCCAAGATGACACAGCTCACCAAGAGACCCAGTACTTC. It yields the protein CASSQDDTAHQETQYF.

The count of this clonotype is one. The CDR3 spells CSVDYGVSYGYTF. CDR3 DNA: TGCAGCGTTGATTACGGAGTCAGCTATGGCTACACCTTC. This sequence joins TRBV29-1 and TRBJ1-2; no definite D call. The CDR3 contains 13 residues. Germline CDR1 reads SQVTM; CDR2 reads ANQGSEA. Trimming removed 3 bases from V and 4 bases from J, with 12 bases in between.

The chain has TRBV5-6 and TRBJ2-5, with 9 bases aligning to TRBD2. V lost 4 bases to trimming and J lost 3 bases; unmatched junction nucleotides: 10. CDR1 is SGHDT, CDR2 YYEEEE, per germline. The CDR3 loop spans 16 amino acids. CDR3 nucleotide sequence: TGTGCCAGCAGCCCGACTAGCGGCGGCGGGGAAGAGACCCAGTACTTC. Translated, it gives CASSPTSGGGEETQYF.

The DNA for the CDR3 is TGTGCCAGCAGTGATGGCGGGGGGCCGTACAATGAGCAGTTCTTC. Its translation is CASSDGGGPYNEQFF. This rearrangement joins TRBV2 to TRBJ2-1, with 8 bases that match TRBD2. The CDR3 spans 15 residues. J was trimmed by 4 bases and V by 3 bases; bases with no gene match: 5. The germline CDR1 and CDR2 sequences are SNHLY and FYNNEI.